The TCR beta chain under discussion was sequenced for a study of T cell responses to AZD1222 COVID-19 vaccine. The overall study: Second-dose timings of about 4 or about 12 weeks were pooled. Study observations and caveats: Close to half of spike-specific TCRs reportedly recognize unmutated variant regions. Compared with day 0, the breadth and depth of the Spike-specific TCR repertoire rose significantly after two doses of AZD1222. At baseline, seropositivity was found in only six AZD1222 recipients.

Regarding this clone: Its target is not known.

V was pared by 0 bases and J by 7 bases, with 6 bases between. Germline-derived CDR1 and CDR2 are LNHNV and YYDKDF (reference sequence). The CDR3 has 13 amino acids. Assay: immunoSEQ multiplex PCR; the TCRdb copy retains only in-frame clones and omits some. The sample has more than 85,000 clones, roughly 90% seen once. Sequenced here: peripheral blood, sampled on day 0 of AZD1222 vaccination. The chain joins TRBV15 to TRBJ2-2; the D is unclear. This TCR was recovered from an adult in good health. The CDR3 coding sequence is TGTGCCACCAGCAGAGATCGGGTCGGGGAGCTGTTTTTT. It specifies CATSRDRVGELFF.